These T cell receptor beta chains were read from a single sample in a study of T cells after yellow fever vaccination. TCRdb redid the calling of the 5' RACE reads with MiXCR, one entry per CDR3 protein. The table has 500,000 to 650,000 distinct CDR3 sequences, about a sixth seen once. Sequences were derived from PBMCs, sampled around 5 days after the first yellow fever vaccination. The receptors originated from a man younger than 35 who received the YFV17D yellow fever vaccine. CDR3s include the opening cysteine and the closing phenylalanine or tryptophan. D genes are given only for firm matches. Size is omitted from some rows. Given values are once, few, many or a class for expanded clones.

>TRBV6-1|TRBJ2-1|-|-
CASSPTRGLQWEQFF
TGTGCCAGCAGCCCCACCCGGGGTCTGCAATGGGAGCAGTTCTTC
>TRBV12-3/TRBV12-4|TRBJ2-1|many|TRBD2
CASSLGEGYEQFF
TGTGCCAGCAGCCTCGGGGAGGGCTATGAGCAGTTCTTC
>TRBV7-2|TRBJ2-4|once|TRBD1
CASSGSGDRKNIQYF
TGTGCCAGCAGCGGTTCAGGGGACAGAAAAAACATTCAGTACTTC
>TRBV12-3/TRBV12-4|TRBJ2-3|few|-
CASSPRGFVADTQYF
TGTGCCAGCAGTCCTCGCGGCTTCGTAGCAGATACGCAGTATTTT
>TRBV7-9|TRBJ2-7|-|-
CASIHLTASEQYF
TGTGCCAGCATCCACTTAACCGCCTCCGAGCAGTACTTC
>TRBV7-9|TRBJ2-1|-|-
CASSSTASSYNEQFF
TGTGCCAGCAGCTCTACTGCTAGCTCCTACAATGAGCAGTTCTTC
>TRBV30|TRBJ1-5|-|-
CAWGQSNQPQHF
TGTGCCTGGGGACAGAGCAATCAGCCCCAGCATTTT
>TRBV6-1|TRBJ1-5|-|-
CASRDSHGNNQPQHF
TGTGCCAGCAGGGACAGCCATGGGAACAATCAGCCCCAGCATTTT
>TRBV12-3/TRBV12-4|TRBJ1-1|-|-
CASTLGWNTEAFF
TGTGCCAGCACCCTAGGGTGGAACACTGAAGCTTTCTTT
>TRBV20-1|TRBJ1-1|-|-
CSAWDRSNTEAFF
TGCAGTGCTTGGGACCGTAGCAACACTGAAGCTTTCTTT
>TRBV4-3|TRBJ1-2|-|TRBD1
CASRNRGRGGYTF
TGCGCCAGCAGGAACAGGGGGAGAGGTGGCTACACCTTC
>TRBV4-3|TRBJ2-2|few|-
CASSHERGVGGELFF
TGCGCCAGCAGCCACGAGAGGGGGGTAGGCGGGGAGCTGTTTTTT
>TRBV6-1|TRBJ1-3|-|TRBD1
CASSDGTDGNTIYF
TGTGCCAGCAGCGACGGGACAGACGGAAACACCATATATTTT
>TRBV5-6|TRBJ1-4|-|-
CASSFQTATNEKLFF
TGTGCCAGCAGCTTCCAGACTGCAACTAATGAAAAACTGTTTTTT
>TRBV6-2/TRBV6-3|TRBJ2-5|-|TRBD1
CASSDPRTGGSLIQETQYF
TGTGCCAGCAGCGACCCCCGGACAGGGGGCTCCCTCATCCAAGAGACCCAGTACTTC
>TRBV12-5|TRBJ2-3|few|-
CASGLGLGPTDTQYF
TGTGCTAGTGGTTTGGGACTAGGGCCCACAGATACGCAGTATTTT
>TRBV7-2|TRBJ1-1|-|-
CASSFAPSVGTEAFF
TGTGCCAGCAGCTTTGCACCTTCAGTGGGGACTGAAGCTTTCTTT
>TRBV7-9|TRBJ1-5|-|-
CASSSDVGNSNQPQHF
TGTGCCAGCAGCTCAGACGTCGGAAATAGCAATCAGCCCCAGCATTTT
>TRBV20-1|TRBJ2-1|-|TRBD2
CSAQGTSDYNEQFF
TGCAGTGCTCAGGGGACTAGCGACTACAATGAGCAGTTCTTC
>TRBV3-1|TRBJ2-1|few|-
CASSQDQPGGLENEQFF
TGTGCCAGCAGCCAAGACCAGCCCGGGGGGCTAGAGAATGAGCAGTTCTTC
>TRBV24-1|TRBJ2-1|-|-
CATSVGELPNEQFF
TGTGCCACCAGTGTCGGAGAGTTGCCCAATGAGCAGTTCTTC
>TRBV7-2|TRBJ2-3|many|-
CASSFRGAETQYF
TGTGCCAGCAGCTTTAGGGGGGCAGAGACGCAGTATTTT
>TRBV27|TRBJ2-1|-|TRBD2
CASSYPGLGNEQFF
TGTGCCAGCTCTTACCCGGGACTAGGGAATGAGCAGTTCTTC
>TRBV7-2|TRBJ1-2|few|-
CASSLEIRANYGYTF
TGTGCCAGCAGCTTGGAAATAAGAGCAAACTATGGCTACACCTTC
>TRBV4-1|TRBJ1-1|-|TRBD1
CASSQLYRGGGTEAFF
TGCGCCAGCAGCCAACTATACAGGGGAGGTGGCACTGAAGCTTTCTTT
>TRBV6-5|TRBJ2-5|few|TRBD1
CASSYSRSRDRETQYF
TGTGCCAGCAGTTACTCGAGGTCCAGGGACAGGGAGACCCAGTACTTC
>TRBV4-1|TRBJ2-1|-|-
CASSQMGTEYNEQFF
TGCGCCAGCAGCCAAATGGGGACGGAGTACAATGAGCAGTTCTTC
>TRBV19|TRBJ1-6|-|-
CASSAVWASSSYNSPLHF
TGTGCCAGTAGCGCAGTATGGGCCAGTAGCTCCTATAATTCACCCCTCCACTTT
>TRBV28|TRBJ2-1|-|-
CASSPGILRDSLFNEQFF
TGTGCCAGCAGTCCCGGAATACTGCGGGACAGTTTGTTCAATGAGCAGTTCTTC
>TRBV5-1|TRBJ1-4|-|TRBD1
CASSLGDRGEGEKLFF
TGCGCCAGCAGCTTGGGGGACAGGGGAGAAGGTGAAAAACTGTTTTTT
>TRBV5-6|TRBJ2-7|few|TRBD2
CASSLVGRGYEQYF
TGTGCCAGCAGCTTGGTAGGGAGGGGCTACGAGCAGTACTTC
>TRBV20-1|TRBJ1-2|-|-
CSASGRAYGYTF
TGCAGTGCGTCCGGGAGGGCCTATGGCTACACCTTC
>TRBV19|TRBJ2-5|few|-
CASSIWAGAATTETQYF
TGTGCCAGTAGTATCTGGGCGGGGGCCGCCACTACGGAGACCCAGTACTTC
>TRBV5-1|TRBJ2-3|-|-
CASSAEGTDTQYF
TGCGCCAGCAGCGCGGAGGGGACAGATACGCAGTATTTT
>TRBV20-1|TRBJ1-1|few|-
CSARDLRNTEAFF
TGCAGTGCTAGAGATCTACGGAACACTGAAGCTTTCTTT
>TRBV20-1|TRBJ2-3|few|TRBD2
CSARASGGLVDTQYF
TGCAGTGCTAGAGCTAGCGGGGGGTTGGTAGATACGCAGTATTTT
>TRBV5-1|TRBJ2-4|many|-
CASSLETPQNIQYF
TGCGCCAGCAGCTTGGAGACCCCTCAGAACATTCAGTACTTC
>TRBV7-2|TRBJ2-7|-|TRBD2
CASSFGLAANNEQYF
TGTGCCAGCAGCTTTGGACTAGCGGCCAATAACGAGCAGTACTTC
>TRBV20-1|TRBJ2-2|few|-
CSAHNTARRELFF
TGCAGTGCGCATAATACGGCGAGGCGAGAGCTGTTTTTT
>TRBV5-1|TRBJ2-6|-|-
CASGPSGANVLTF
TGCGCCAGTGGGCCTAGCGGGGCCAACGTCCTGACTTTC
>TRBV6-2/TRBV6-3|TRBJ2-7|few|TRBD1
CASRDRVGEQYF
TGTGCCAGCCGAGACAGGGTGGGGGAGCAGTACTTC
>TRBV7-8|TRBJ2-1|many|-
CASGGGGFYNEQFF
TGTGCCAGCGGAGGGGGCGGTTTTTACAATGAGCAGTTCTTC